A selection of T cell receptor beta chains follows, all from one sample in a study of cytomegalovirus exposure and HLA in healthy donors. Measured with immunoSEQ multiplex PCR; TCRdb has only the in-frame clones, and not every one. The table has under 150,000 clones, about 85% seen once; the top ten hold about 6.7%. The source material was PBMCs. These receptors were taken from a woman aged 25 to 39 in good health and CMV-seropositive. The CDR3 runs from the conserved cysteine through the conserved F or W. D genes are given only for firm matches. Expanded clones get a size class; other rows say once, few or many, or leave the size out.

v_gene	j_gene	abundance	d_gene	len	CDR3nt	CDR3aa
TRBV9	TRBJ2-7	-	TRBD2	13	TGTGCCAGCAGCGTAGTCGGGAGGTACGAGCAGTACTTC	CASSVVGRYEQYF
TRBV5-1	TRBJ1-1	-	-	14	TGCGCCAGCAGCCCGTCGGGACAAGGTAATGAAGCTTTCTTT	CASSPSGQGNEAFF
TRBV7-3	TRBJ2-1	-	TRBD2	16	TGTGCCAGCAGCTTAACAGGCGCGGGAGGGCCGAATGAGCAGTTCTTC	CASSLTGAGGPNEQFF
TRBV2	TRBJ2-5	-	TRBD2	14	TGTGCCAGCAGTCGGACTAGCGGGGAAGAGACCCAGTACTTC	CASSRTSGEETQYF
TRBV30	TRBJ2-3	-	TRBD1	15	TGTGCCTGGCGGCGGACAGGGGGCGAGGCAGATACGCAGTATTTT	CAWRRTGGEADTQYF
TRBV27	TRBJ2-7	-	-	15	TGTGCCAGCAGTTCCATCCATACCTTCTGGACAGAGCAGTACTTC	CASSSIHTFWTEQYF
TRBV29-1	TRBJ2-3	-	TRBD2	15	TGCAGCGTTATACTAGCGGGGGGAGGCACAGATACGCAGTATTTT	CSVILAGGGTDTQYF
TRBV29-1	TRBJ1-1	once	-	14	TGCAGCGTTGAATTGCGGTTGATGGCGACTGAAGCTTTCTTT	CSVELRLMATEAFF
TRBV6-6	TRBJ2-7	once	-	13	TGTGCCAGCAGCACCTCTATGGGCAACGAGCAGTACTTC	CASSTSMGNEQYF
TRBV7-6	TRBJ1-3	-	-	20	TGTGCCAGCAGCTTCGGGAGTTCGGGTGGCTCATCGGGCTCTGGAAACACCATATATTTT	CASSFGSSGGSSGSGNTIYF
TRBV7-9	TRBJ2-7	-	TRBD1	15	TGTGCCAGCAGCTTATACGGGACAGGGTATCACGAGCAGTACTTC	CASSLYGTGYHEQYF
TRBV27	TRBJ1-2	-	-	16	TGTGCCAGCAGGAAAGGGGGACCCTCACCAGGCTATGGCTACACCTTC	CASRKGGPSPGYGYTF
TRBV7-2	TRBJ2-7	-	TRBD2	15	TGTGCCAGCAGCCCAACTAGCGGAGTAACCTACGAGCAGTACTTC	CASSPTSGVTYEQYF
TRBV5-1	TRBJ2-2	few	-	13	TGCGCCAGCGAAGCCGTAGTGACCGGGGAGCTGTTTTTT	CASEAVVTGELFF
TRBV7-6	TRBJ2-7	-	-	14	TGTGCCAGCAGCTTAGAGGCAGGGGTGTACGAGCAGTACTTC	CASSLEAGVYEQYF
TRBV6-1	TRBJ2-5	-	-	13	TGTGCCAGCAGCTTTCAGGGGCAGGAGACCCAGTACTTC	CASSFQGQETQYF
TRBV30	TRBJ1-1	-	-	14	TGTGCCGGCGGCCCAAAACGGCCGAACACTGAAGCTTTCTTT	CAGGPKRPNTEAFF
TRBV9	TRBJ1-2	-	TRBD1	14	TGTGCCAGCAGCGTAGAGGGACAGGGGGGAGGCTACACCTTC	CASSVEGQGGGYTF
TRBV7-3	TRBJ1-6	-	-	14	TGTGCCAGCAGCCTAGGGGTCTATAATTCACCCCTCCACTTT	CASSLGVYNSPLHF
TRBV28	TRBJ1-2	-	TRBD1	15	TGTGCCAGCAGTTCACTGGACAGGGGGCGGAGTGGCTACACCTTC	CASSSLDRGRSGYTF
TRBV5-8	TRBJ1-1	-	-	14	TGTGCCAGCAGCTTGGCAGGTGGGGCCACTGAAGCTTTCTTT	CASSLAGGATEAFF
TRBV10-3	TRBJ2-5	-	-	16	TGTGCCATCAGTGAGTCGGAGGGGGCGGGGAAAGAGACCCAGTACTTC	CAISESEGAGKETQYF
TRBV4-2	TRBJ1-2	-	-	14	TGTGCCAGCAGCCAAGATCCCCAGGAGGGTGGCTACACCTTC	CASSQDPQEGGYTF
TRBV5-6	TRBJ1-6	-	-	14	TGTGCCAGCAGCTTGGACAGAATTAATTCACCCCTCCACTTT	CASSLDRINSPLHF
TRBV7-9	TRBJ1-2	-	-	14	TGTGCCAGCAACCCCCCCGGGACAAGGGACGAATACACCTTC	CASNPPGTRDEYTF
TRBV11-2	TRBJ2-5	-	TRBD2	17	TGTGCCAGCAGCTCGCCCCGGGGGGGCGGAGCGCAAGAGACCCAGTACTTC	CASSSPRGGGAQETQYF